A single sample is the source of the 31 T cell receptor beta chains below, sequenced in a study of shared clonotypes between healthy human individuals. Repertoires were generated with immunoSEQ multiplex PCR, while TCRdb's copy carries only in-frame clones and drops some. The sample consists of approximately 470,000 clones, over 70% of them appearing once. Material for sequencing was PBMCs. The source is a woman aged 40 to 50 in good health. Some clones in this sample may be carry-over from other donors' samples.

The chain couples TRBV6-5 to TRBJ2-1, with no clear D. The CDR3 is made up of 15 amino acids. The germline gives CDR1 MNHEY, CDR2 SVGAGI. Trimming cost V 0 bases and J 7 bases, with 13 bases left between them. CDR3 loop: CASSYSTVRRNEQFF. DNA of the CDR3: TGTGCCAGCAGTTACTCGACGGTTCGTAGGAATGAGCAGTTCTTC.

This clone has only one observation. A far more abundant clone sits one base away, making this likely a read error. The chain recombines TRBV28 with TRBJ2-5, with TRBD2 matching over 13 bases. Germline V gene data show CDR1 as MDHEN and CDR2 as SYDVKM. Losses at the gene ends were 4 bases for V and 4 bases for J; bases not matched to a gene: 6. This CDR3 has 16 amino acids. CDR3 DNA: TGTGCCAGCAGTTCCCCGCGACTAGCGGGAGGAGAGACCCAGTACTTC. Amino acids: CASSSPRLAGGETQYF.

On this clone: The sample contains more than one DNA sequence encoding this CDR3. The rearrangement uses TRBV15 and TRBJ2-7; TRBD1 is a possible D gene (6 bases). The ends were cut back, 0 bases at V and 3 bases at J, with 9 bases in the middle. Germline loops: CDR1 LNHNV, CDR2 YYDKDF (reference sequence). This CDR3 contains 14 residues. The CDR3 DNA reads TGTGCCACCAGCAGAGACAGGGGTGGCTACGAGCAGTACTTC. It translates to CATSRDRGGYEQYF.

This clone was seen more than once but under ten times. This CDR3 reads CSGGQGDSYEQYF. The CDR3 DNA reads as TGCAGCGGTGGACAGGGTGACTCCTACGAGCAGTACTTC. The chain carries TRBV29-1 and TRBJ2-7, with 8 bases that match TRBD1. Germline V gene lookup returns CDR1 SQVTM and CDR2 ANQGSEA. The CDR3 contains 13 residues. J was trimmed by 0 bases and V by 7 bases; bases with no gene match: 5.

The chain recombines TRBV7-5 with TRBJ1-5; the table's D call TRBD1 went unverified against the DNA. TRBV7-5 is a pseudogene locus. CDR3 length: 17 residues. CDR3 region: CVRSLGPQGAGNQPQHF. DNA for the CDR3: TGTGTCAGAAGCTTGGGGCCTCAGGGGGCGGGCAATCAGCCCCAGCATTTT.

The table lists this clone with many counts. CDR3 sequence reads: CASRGFPYNEQFF. CDR3 DNA sequence: TGTGCCAGCAGGGGGTTTCCCTACAATGAGCAGTTCTTC. V is TRBV2 and J is TRBJ2-1; unclear D gene. Between the trimmed V and J ends, which lost 6 bases and 2 bases, there was a span of 8 bases. The CDR3 runs to 13 residues. Per germline, CDR1 SNHLY and CDR2 FYNNEI.

CDR3 bases: TGTGCCAGCAGCGTAGAGGATGGGGCCACCTACGAGCAGTACTTC. Amino acids: CASSVEDGATYEQYF. The chain joins TRBV9 to TRBJ2-7, with a weak D call TRBD1 (5 bases). Germline V CDR1 and CDR2: SGDLS, YYNGEE. The CDR3 is made up of 15 amino acids. The ends were cut back, 0 bases at V and 2 bases at J, with 12 bases in the middle. The full variable domain, rest sourced from reference TRBV9 and TRBJ2-7, is DSGVTQTPKHLITATGQRVTLRCSPRSGDLSVYWYQQSLDQGLQFLIQYYNGEERAKGNILERFSAQQFPDLHSELNLSSLELGDSALYFCASSVEDGATYEQYFGPGTRLTVT.

The chain employs TRBV30 and TRBJ1-1; no reliable D call. Per germline, CDR1 GTSNPN and CDR2 SVGIG (reference sequence). V lost 4 bases and J 1 base, leaving 10 bases between the germline ends. This CDR3 has 13 amino acids. CDR3 in DNA: TGTGCCTGGATGTGGACGGCGAACACTGAAGCTTTCTTT. Its translation: CAWMWTANTEAFF.

The rearrangement joins TRBV4-2 to TRBJ1-2; D gene unclear. The germline V gene encodes CDR1 LGHNA and CDR2 YNFKEQ. V shed 0 bases and J shed 0 bases, with 5 bases lying between them. This CDR3 comprises 14 residues. In DNA, the CDR3 is TGTGCCAGCAGCCAAGAGTTAGCTAACTATGGCTACACCTTC. Amino acid sequence: CASSQELANYGYTF.

The V call is TRBV5-1, the J call TRBJ2-3, with 10 bases matching TRBD1. The germline CDR1 and CDR2 sequences are SGHRS and YFSETQ. After removal of 0 bases from V and 5 bases from J, the junction contained 9 bases not matched to a gene. The CDR3 runs 17 residues. CDR3 region: CASSLEATGGSIDTQYF. Written as DNA, the CDR3 is TGCGCCAGCAGCTTGGAAGCGACAGGGGGCTCGATAGATACGCAGTATTTT.

Regarding this clone: A read error is likely here: a far larger clone is one base away. The chain couples TRBV4-2 to TRBJ2-7; a possible D gene is TRBD2 (6 bases). V dropped 4 bases and J dropped 1 base, with 14 bases sitting between them. CDR3 length equals 15 residues. Germline values: CDR1 LGHNA, CDR2 YNFKEQ. The CDR3 is CASSRGQDYSYEQYF. CDR3 coding DNA: TGTGCCAGCAGCCGAGGTCAGGACTATTCCTACGAGCAGTACTTC.

The chain carries TRBV11-3 and TRBJ2-2; 10 nucleotides align to TRBD2. From germline, CDR1 is SGHNT and CDR2 YENEEA. This CDR3 has 16 amino acids. V shed 5 bases, J shed 3 bases, and the junction held 6 bases outside the gene matches. The CDR3 region is CASSTRTSGDTGELFF. CDR3 in DNA: TGTGCCAGCAGCACCCGGACTAGCGGTGACACCGGGGAGCTGTTTTTT. Filled out from reference TRBV11-3 and TRBJ2-2, the complete variable domain reads EAGVVQSPRYKIIEKKQPVAFWCNPISGHNTLYWYLQNLGQGPELLIRYENEEAVDDSQLPKDRFSAERLKGVDSTLKIQPAELGDSAVYLCASSTRTSGDTGELFFGEGSRLTVL.

This clone was seen a few times. The genes are TRBV7-9 and TRBJ2-3; D is perhaps TRBD2 (6 bases). CDR1 and CDR2 (germline): SEHNR, FQNEAQ (reference sequence). The germline V and J ends were trimmed by 5 bases and 1 base, with 13 bases remaining between them. The CDR3 has 15 amino acids. CDR3 amino acids: CASSPTLAGTDTQYF. The CDR3 DNA sequence: TGTGCCAGCAGCCCAACCTTAGCGGGCACAGATACGCAGTATTTT.

The chain is built from TRBV5-4 and TRBJ2-7, with D perhaps TRBD2 (6 bases). The CDR3 is made up of 13 amino acids. Trimming took off 4 bases at V and 1 base at J, with 9 bases between the two ends. Per germline, CDR1 SGHNT and CDR2 YYREEE (reference sequence). CDR3 region: CASSAGPSYEQYF. As DNA, the CDR3 is TGTGCCAGCAGCGCGGGGCCTTCCTACGAGCAGTACTTC.

The chain couples TRBV29-1 to TRBJ2-5; TRBD2 agrees at 12 bases. The germline gives CDR1 SQVTM, CDR2 ANQGSEA. This CDR3 is 13 amino acids long. Trimming at V came to 4 bases and at J to 5 bases, leaving 2 bases not matched to a gene. The CDR3 reads CSVGLAGEETQYF. In DNA, the CDR3 is TGCAGCGTTGGACTAGCGGGAGAGGAGACCCAGTACTTC.

This sequence joins TRBV29-1 and TRBJ2-1; either TRBD1 or TRBD2 may fit D (6 bases each). Trimming removed 6 bases from V and 0 bases from J, with 12 bases in between. Looked up from germline, CDR1 is SQVTM and CDR2 is ANQGSEA. This CDR3 has 14 residues. The CDR3: CSVRRGSSYNEQFF. In DNA form, the CDR3 reads TGCAGCGTAAGGAGGGGGAGCTCCTACAATGAGCAGTTCTTC.

CDR3 sequence reads: CSAPGGPEAFF. The CDR3 DNA sequence: TGCAGTGCGCCAGGTGGGCCTGAAGCTTTCTTT. The chain couples TRBV20-1 to TRBJ1-1; D ambiguous. Germline-derived CDR1 and CDR2 are DFQATT and SNEGSKA (reference sequence). Trimming took 6 bases from V and 6 from J, leaving 11 bases between them. This CDR3 comprises 11 residues.

This chain uses TRBV5-8 with TRBJ1-1, with D perhaps TRBD1 (6 bases). The CDR3 loop spans 14 amino acids. V lost 6 bases and J 1 base, leaving 13 bases between the germline ends. Looked up from germline, CDR1 is SGHTS and CDR2 is YDEGEE. CDR3 DNA: TGTGCCAGCAACAACAGGGCTGGGAACACTGAAGCTTTCTTT. It specifies CASNNRAGNTEAFF.

The chain couples TRBV4-3 to TRBJ2-7; TRBD2 is a possible D gene (7 bases). The V end lost 1 base, the J end lost 4 bases, and 14 bases lay between the germline ends. CDR3 length: 15 residues. CDR1 LGHNA and CDR2 YSLEER come from the germline V gene. CDR3 DNA: TGCGCCAGCAGCCAAGCGGAAGGGGGGGGTTACGAGCAGTACTTC. Translated, it gives CASSQAEGGGYEQYF.

This chain connects TRBV19 to TRBJ2-1, with D perhaps TRBD2 (6 bases). Trimming pared 4 bases from V and 4 bases from J, leaving 11 bases between. The germline V gene encodes CDR1 LNHDA and CDR2 SQIVND (reference sequence). The CDR3 runs 14 residues. The CDR3 region is CASSTRLEYNEQFF. CDR3 sequence (DNA): TGTGCCAGTAGTACCAGACTAGAATACAATGAGCAGTTCTTC.

This rearrangement joins TRBV7-2 to TRBJ2-7; no definite D call. Germline values: CDR1 SGHTA, CDR2 FQGNSA. Trimming stripped 5 bases from V and 0 bases from J, with 11 bases between. The CDR3 totals 14 residues. CDR3 in amino acids: CASSSYGPSYEQYF. The CDR3 bases are TGTGCCAGCAGCAGCTATGGGCCCTCCTACGAGCAGTACTTC.

The chain carries TRBV9 and TRBJ2-7; 13 nucleotides match TRBD2. CDR1 is SGDLS, CDR2 YYNGEE, per germline. CDR3 length: 15 amino acids. Trimming took 0 bases from V and 5 from J; bases not matched to a gene: 2. This CDR3 reads CASSVDGLAGDEQYF. The CDR3 DNA is TGTGCCAGCAGCGTAGACGGACTAGCGGGAGACGAGCAGTACTTC.

As concerns this clone: A much larger clone differs from this one at a single base, so this may be a read error. This rearrangement joins TRBV19 to TRBJ2-7; tentatively, D is TRBD2 (5 bases). The CDR3 loop spans 14 amino acids. The germline V gene has CDR1 LNHDA and CDR2 SQIVND (reference sequence). The V gene lost 3 bases and the J gene lost 0 bases, with 9 bases spanning the gap. The CDR3 DNA is TGTGCCAGTAGTATCCACGGACTCTCCTACGAGCAGTACTTC. It codes for CASSIHGLSYEQYF. Based on the CDR3 plus reference TRBV19 and TRBJ2-7, the full variable domain is DGGITQSPKYLFRKEGQNVTLSCEQNLNHDAMYWYRQDPGQGLRLIYYSQIVNDFQKGDIAEGYSVSREKKESFPLTVTSAQKNPTAFYLCASSIHGLSYEQYFGPGTRLTVT.

This chain joins TRBV18 and TRBJ1-5, with D hard to call. This CDR3 comprises 15 residues. Germline loops: CDR1 KGHSH, CDR2 LQKENI. The V end lost 0 bases, the J end lost 5 bases, and 11 bases lay between the germline ends. The CDR3 loop reads CASSPPIRFYQPQHF. The CDR3 nucleotides are TGTGCCAGCTCACCACCAATCAGATTTTATCAGCCCCAGCATTTT.

This clone showed up just a few times. V gene TRBV11-2 combines with J gene TRBJ2-4; D is unclear. Trimming took off 5 bases at V and 1 base at J, with 12 bases between the two ends. The CDR3 runs to 15 residues. Germline V lookup: CDR1 SGHAT, CDR2 FQNNGV. CDR3 loop: CASSPVGWAKNIQYF. As DNA, the CDR3 is TGTGCCAGCAGCCCAGTGGGCTGGGCCAAAAACATTCAGTACTTC.

Turning to this clone: A far larger clone is one base from this, pointing to a likely read error. The V gene is TRBV13, the J gene TRBJ2-7; no clear D gene. CDR1 is PRHDT, CDR2 FYEKMQ, per germline (reference sequence). V lost 5 bases to trimming and J lost 5 bases, with 16 bases between them. This CDR3 comprises 14 residues. The CDR3 loop reads CASSETSSVDEQYF. The DNA of the CDR3 is TGTGCCAGCAGCGAGACTTCGAGCGTCGACGAGCAGTACTTC. The variable domain in full, with the rest retrieved from reference TRBV13 and TRBJ2-7, is AAGVIQSPRHLIKEKRETATLKCYPIPRHDTVYWYQQGPGQDPQFLISFYEKMQSDKGSIPDRFSAQQFSDYHSELNMSSLELGDSALYFCASSETSSVDEQYFGPGTRLTVT.

The rearrangement joins TRBV7-9 to TRBJ2-1; D is undetermined. V was shortened by 1 base and J by 3 bases, with 7 bases between the two germline ends. CDR1 SEHNR and CDR2 FQNEAQ come from the germline V gene (reference sequence). CDR3 length equals 14 residues. The chain's CDR3 is CASSLGLRYNEQFF. CDR3 coding DNA: TGTGCCAGCAGCTTAGGACTCCGCTACAATGAGCAGTTCTTC. Variable domain in full (rest from reference TRBV7-9 and TRBJ2-1): DTGVSQNPRHKITKRGQNVTFRCDPISEHNRLYWYRQTLGQGPEFLTYFQNEAQLEKSRLLSDRFSAERPKGSFSTLEIQRTEQGDSAMYLCASSLGLRYNEQFFGPGTRLTVL.

On this clone: This likely came from a read error, as a far larger clone is one base away. This chain links TRBV7-9 with TRBJ2-2, with 7 bases that match TRBD2. Germline V gene lookup returns CDR1 SEHNR and CDR2 FQNEAQ (reference sequence). This CDR3 is built from 15 residues. The CDR3, as DNA: TGTGCCTGCAGCTTAGGCACTAGCGACACCGGGGAGCTGTTTTTT. It encodes CACSLGTSDTGELFF.

The rearrangement joins TRBV28 to TRBJ2-7; 7 positions match TRBD1. The V gene's germline CDR1 is MDHEN and CDR2 SYDVKM. This CDR3 comprises 14 residues. V shed 6 bases and J 3 bases; nucleotides not matched to a gene: 8. CDR3 nucleotides: TGTGCCAGCAGGGAAGGGGGCAGATACTACGAGCAGTACTTC. It translates to CASREGGRYYEQYF.

The chain links TRBV5-5 to TRBJ1-2; D unclear. Germline V CDR1 and CDR2: SGHKS, YYEKEE (reference sequence). The CDR3 sequence is 14 residues long. Trimming shortened V by 0 bases and J by 1 base, and 7 bases separated the two germline ends. This CDR3 reads CASSLEQSNYGYTF. The CDR3 nucleotides are TGTGCCAGCAGCTTGGAACAGAGTAACTATGGCTACACCTTC.

There are a few counts of this clone. The genes are TRBV25-1 and TRBJ1-1; 9 bases are shared with TRBD1. V lost 2 bases to trimming and J lost 2 bases; unmatched junction nucleotides: 3. The CDR3 runs to 15 residues. Germline assignment: CDR1 MGHDK and CDR2 SYGVNS. CDR3: CASSENRGLNTEAFF. Here the CDR3 DNA reads TGTGCCAGCAGTGAAAACAGGGGGCTTAACACTGAAGCTTTCTTT.